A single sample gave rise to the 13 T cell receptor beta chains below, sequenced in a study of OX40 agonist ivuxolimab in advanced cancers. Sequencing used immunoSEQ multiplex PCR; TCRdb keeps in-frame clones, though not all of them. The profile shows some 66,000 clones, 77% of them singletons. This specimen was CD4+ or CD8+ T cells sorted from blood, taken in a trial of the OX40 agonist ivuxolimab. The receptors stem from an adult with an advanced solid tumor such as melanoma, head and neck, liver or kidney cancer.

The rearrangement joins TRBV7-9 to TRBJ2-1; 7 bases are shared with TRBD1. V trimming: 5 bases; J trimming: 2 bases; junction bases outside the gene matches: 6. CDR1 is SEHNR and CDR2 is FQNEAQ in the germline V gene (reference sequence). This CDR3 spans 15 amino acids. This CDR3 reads CASSRGTETYNEQFF. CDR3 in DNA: TGTGCCAGCAGCCGAGGGACAGAGACCTACAATGAGCAGTTCTTC.

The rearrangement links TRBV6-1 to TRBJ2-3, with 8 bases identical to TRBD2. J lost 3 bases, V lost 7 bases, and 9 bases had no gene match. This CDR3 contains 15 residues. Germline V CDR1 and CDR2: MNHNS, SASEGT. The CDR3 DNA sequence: TGTGCCAGCACTGACGGGGGGGCTTGGACAGATACGCAGTATTTT. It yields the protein CASTDGGAWTDTQYF.

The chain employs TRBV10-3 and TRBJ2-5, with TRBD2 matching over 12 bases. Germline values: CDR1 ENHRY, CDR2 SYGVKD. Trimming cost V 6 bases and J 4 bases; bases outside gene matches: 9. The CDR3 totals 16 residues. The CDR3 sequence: CAIRGGTSGPVETQYF. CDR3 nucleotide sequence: TGTGCCATCAGGGGAGGGACTAGCGGGCCTGTAGAGACCCAGTACTTC.

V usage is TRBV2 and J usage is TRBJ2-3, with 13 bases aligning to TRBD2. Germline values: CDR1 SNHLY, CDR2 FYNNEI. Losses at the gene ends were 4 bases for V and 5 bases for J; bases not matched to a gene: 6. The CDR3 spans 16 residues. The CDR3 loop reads CASSVLAGGPGDTQYF. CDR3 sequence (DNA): TGTGCCAGCAGTGTACTAGCGGGAGGGCCGGGAGATACGCAGTATTTT.

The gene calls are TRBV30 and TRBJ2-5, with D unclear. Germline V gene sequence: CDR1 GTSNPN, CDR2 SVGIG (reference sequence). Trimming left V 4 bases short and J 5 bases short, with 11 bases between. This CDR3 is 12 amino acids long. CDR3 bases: TGTGCCTGGAAACCTACCGCTGAGACCCAGTACTTC. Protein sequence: CAWKPTAETQYF.

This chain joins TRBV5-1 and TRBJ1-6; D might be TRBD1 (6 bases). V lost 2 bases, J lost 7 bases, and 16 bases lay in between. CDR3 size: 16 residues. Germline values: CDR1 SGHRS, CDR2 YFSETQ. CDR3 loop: CASSLGLGAGNSPLHF. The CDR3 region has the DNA TGCGCCAGCAGCTTAGGTTTGGGGGCAGGGAATTCACCCCTCCACTTT.

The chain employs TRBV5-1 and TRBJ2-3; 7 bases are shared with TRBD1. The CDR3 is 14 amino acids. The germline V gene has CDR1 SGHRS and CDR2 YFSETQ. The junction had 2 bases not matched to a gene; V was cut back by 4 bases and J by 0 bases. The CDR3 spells CASSGQASTDTQYF. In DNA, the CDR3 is TGCGCCAGCAGCGGACAGGCTAGCACAGATACGCAGTATTTT.

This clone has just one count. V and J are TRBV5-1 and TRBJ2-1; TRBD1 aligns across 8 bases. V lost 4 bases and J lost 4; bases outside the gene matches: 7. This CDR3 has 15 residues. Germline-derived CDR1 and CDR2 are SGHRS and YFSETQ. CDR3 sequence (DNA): TGCGCCAGCAGCACGGGACAGGTTGGATACAATGAGCAGTTCTTC. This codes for CASSTGQVGYNEQFF.

This chain's CDR3 is CASTLYADTEAFF. The CDR3 DNA sequence: TGTGCCAGCACACTTTACGCGGACACTGAAGCTTTCTTT. The genes are TRBV11-2 and TRBJ1-1, with unresolved D. The germline V gene has CDR1 SGHAT and CDR2 FQNNGV. The CDR3 sequence is 13 residues long. V lost 7 bases and J 3 bases, leaving 12 bases between the germline ends. Based on the CDR3 plus reference TRBV11-2 and TRBJ1-1, the full variable domain is EAGVAQSPRYKIIEKRQSVAFWCNPISGHATLYWYQQILGQGPKLLIQFQNNGVVDDSQLPKDRFSAERLKGVDSTLKIQPAKLEDSAVYLCASTLYADTEAFFGQGTRLTVV.

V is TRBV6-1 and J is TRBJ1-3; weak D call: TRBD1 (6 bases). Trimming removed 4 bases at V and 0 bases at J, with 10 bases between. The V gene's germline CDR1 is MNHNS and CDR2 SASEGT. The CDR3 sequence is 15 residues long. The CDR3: CASSVIRGSGNTIYF. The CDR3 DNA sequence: TGTGCCAGCAGTGTCATCAGGGGCTCTGGAAACACCATATATTTT.

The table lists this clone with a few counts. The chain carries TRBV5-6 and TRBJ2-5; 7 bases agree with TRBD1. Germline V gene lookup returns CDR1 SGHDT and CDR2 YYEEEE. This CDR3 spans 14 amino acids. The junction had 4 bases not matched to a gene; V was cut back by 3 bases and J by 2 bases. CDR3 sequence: CASSWGQLQETQYF. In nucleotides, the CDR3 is TGTGCCAGCAGCTGGGGACAGCTACAAGAGACCCAGTACTTC.

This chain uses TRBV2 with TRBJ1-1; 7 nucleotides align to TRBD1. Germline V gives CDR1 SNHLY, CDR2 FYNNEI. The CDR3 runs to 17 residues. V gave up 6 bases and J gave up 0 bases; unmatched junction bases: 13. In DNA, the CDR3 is TGTGCCAGCAGGGAAACTCCGGGACAGTACATGAACACTGAAGCTTTCTTT. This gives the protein CASRETPGQYMNTEAFF.

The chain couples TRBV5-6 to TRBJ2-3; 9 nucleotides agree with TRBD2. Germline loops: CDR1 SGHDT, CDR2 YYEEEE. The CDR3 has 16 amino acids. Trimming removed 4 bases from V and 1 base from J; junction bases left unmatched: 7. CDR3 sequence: CASSLERTSGTDTQYF. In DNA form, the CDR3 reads TGTGCCAGCAGCCTGGAGCGGACTAGCGGCACAGATACGCAGTATTTT.